These 15 T cell receptor beta chains share one sample of origin, sequenced in a study of regulatory T cells in long-lasting Graves disease. In building TCR beta libraries, iRepertoire HTBI primers were used together with Arm-PCR of CDR3 regions. Using its own MiXCR run on the multiplex PCR reads, TCRdb lists one record per CDR3 protein. The sample lists roughly 420,000 distinct CDR3 sequences, around 17% occurring once. Documented time point: newly diagnosed GD, antithyroid drugs for less than 3 months. The TCR library used RNA extracted from PBMCs. The same sample was also used in a study of T cells in Graves' hyperthyroidism and ophthalmopathy.

The sample here was peripheral blood mononuclear cells (PBMCs), taken at new diagnosis, from a patient treated with antithyroid drugs. These receptors came from a woman aged 18-30 years with Graves disease.

This clonotype was picked up a small number of times. The DNA of the CDR3 is TGTGCCAGCAGTTTGAGGGAGCTTCACAATGAGCAGTTCTTC. Its translation is CASSLRELHNEQFF. This chain connects TRBV12-3 or TRBV12-4 to TRBJ2-1, with D possibly being TRBD2 (5 bases). This CDR3 is 14 amino acids long. Trimming pared 3 bases from V and 5 bases from J, leaving 11 bases between.

This clonotype was recorded a few times. V gene TRBV7-8 combines with J gene TRBJ2-7, with no clear D. Trimming took off 3 bases at V and 2 bases at J, with 14 bases between the two ends. Germline assignment: CDR1 SGHVS and CDR2 FQNEAQ. This CDR3 region has 15 residues. CDR3 in DNA: TGTGCCAGCAGCTTGGGCCCGGTTGGCGCCTACGAGCAGTACTTC. The encoded protein is CASSLGPVGAYEQYF.

This clonotype was detected ten times or more. This chain joins TRBV7-2 and TRBJ2-3; a possible D gene is TRBD2 (5 bases). Germline values: CDR1 SGHTA, CDR2 FQGNSA. The CDR3 totals 17 residues. Trimming pared 5 bases from V and 2 bases from J, leaving 20 bases between. DNA of the CDR3: TGTGCCAGCAGCCGACCCGGATTAGCGATTAACACAGATACGCAGTATTTT. It is translated as CASSRPGLAINTDTQYF.

This clonotype was found many times. The rearrangement joins TRBV5-8 to TRBJ2-3, with D unclear. Trimming took 0 bases from V and 8 from J, leaving 7 bases between them. Germline V gene sequence: CDR1 SGHTS, CDR2 YDEGEE. This CDR3 comprises 12 residues. The CDR3 sequence: CASSLEVGTQYF. In nucleotides, the CDR3 is TGTGCCAGCAGCTTGGAAGTTGGTACGCAGTATTTT.

This clonotype was seen many times. This rearrangement joins TRBV3-1 to TRBJ2-7, with D hard to call. CDR3 length equals 13 residues. Deletions cut 2 bases from V and 4 bases from J, with 9 bases between. Germline values: CDR1 LGHDT, CDR2 YNNKEL (reference sequence). The CDR3 spells CASSQTYSYEQYF. CDR3 sequence (DNA): TGTGCCAGCAGCCAAACTTACAGTTACGAGCAGTACTTC.

The chain links TRBV29-1 to TRBJ2-2, with D unresolved. The CDR3 runs 12 residues. Germline V CDR1 and CDR2: SQVTM, ANQGSEA. Deletions cut 4 bases from V and 6 bases from J, with 9 bases between. CDR3 DNA: TGCAGCGTTGTAAGTGAGGCCGGGGAGCTGTTTTTT. The encoded protein is CSVVSEAGELFF.

Here the CDR3 reads CASSLSSGVLSEQYF. In DNA, the CDR3 is TGTGCCAGCAGCTTATCTAGCGGGGTCCTGAGCGAGCAGTACTTC. The chain couples TRBV7-2 to TRBJ2-7; TRBD2 matches 9 bases. In germline, CDR1 is SGHTA, CDR2 FQGNSA. The V gene end was trimmed by 2 bases and the J gene end by 6 bases; junction bases not matched to a gene: 8. This CDR3 is 15 amino acids long. The entire variable domain, with the rest obtained from reference TRBV7-2 and TRBJ2-7, is as follows: GAGVSQSPSNKVTEKGKDVELRCDPISGHTALYWYRQSLGQGLEFLIYFQGNSAPDKSGLPSDRFSAERTGGSVSTLTIQRTQQEDSAVYLCASSLSSGVLSEQYFGPGTRLTVT.

There are many counts of this clonotype. The gene calls are TRBV20-1 and TRBJ2-3; TRBD2 matches 7 bases. Germline V gene data show CDR1 as DFQATT and CDR2 as SNEGSKA (reference sequence). The CDR3 runs 15 residues. V was pared by 0 bases and J by 2 bases, with 5 bases of the junction left unmatched. The CDR3 coding sequence is TGCAGTGCTAGAGATAGGCGGGAGAACACAGATACGCAGTATTTT. Amino acid sequence: CSARDRRENTDTQYF.

The sample holds many counts of this clonotype. This chain uses TRBV28 with TRBJ1-6, with 8 positions matching TRBD1. CDR1 and CDR2 from the germline V gene are MDHEN and SYDVKM. V shed 4 bases, J shed 5 bases, and the junction held 4 bases outside the gene matches. The CDR3 length is 15 residues. The CDR3 coding sequence is TGTGCCAGCAGTTCCTTACAGGGGGATAATTCACCCCTCCACTTT. Encoded protein: CASSSLQGDNSPLHF.

This chain uses TRBV28 with TRBJ2-2, with D unclear. V gave up 2 bases and J gave up 7 bases, with 8 bases separating them. The CDR3 totals 13 residues. Germline CDR1 and CDR2: MDHEN and SYDVKM. In nucleotides, the CDR3 is TGTGCCAGCAGTTTAGGGCCCCTCGGGGAGCTGTTTTTT. It yields the protein CASSLGPLGELFF.

This clonotype was recorded a few times. This chain links TRBV20-1 with TRBJ1-1; no firm D call. CDR1 and CDR2 from the germline V gene are DFQATT and SNEGSKA (reference sequence). The CDR3 sequence is 13 residues long. CDR3 in amino acids: CTPKVVAFTEAFF. For the CDR3, the DNA is TGCACCCCCAAAGTGGTAGCGTTCACTGAAGCTTTCTTT.

This clonotype has only a few counts. Without the conserved terminal phenylalanine or tryptophan, this CDR3 likely stems from a read error. The V and J genes are TRBV27 and TRBJ2-7, with 7 nucleotides matching TRBD2. Trimming cost V 3 bases and J 3 bases; bases outside gene matches: 5. CDR1 is MNHEY and CDR2 is SMNVEV in the germline V gene (reference sequence). The CDR3 extends over 14 amino acids. The chain's CDR3 is CASSFQGLIYEQYS. CDR3 nucleotide sequence: TGTGCCAGCAGTTTTCAGGGACTAATCTACGAGCAGTACTCC.

The sample holds a few counts of this clonotype. This chain uses TRBV13 with TRBJ2-4; TRBD1 matches at 10 bases. The CDR3 covers 14 residues. Germline V gene data show CDR1 as PRHDT and CDR2 as FYEKMQ (reference sequence). V trimming: 5 bases; J trimming: 8 bases; junction bases outside the gene matches: 6. The CDR3 sequence: CASSTGTGEHIQYF. Here the CDR3 DNA reads TGTGCCAGCAGCACCGGGACAGGGGAACACATTCAGTACTTC. The entire variable domain, with the rest obtained from reference TRBV13 and TRBJ2-4, is as follows: AAGVIQSPRHLIKEKRETATLKCYPIPRHDTVYWYQQGPGQDPQFLISFYEKMQSDKGSIPDRFSAQQFSDYHSELNMSSLELGDSALYFCASSTGTGEHIQYFGAGTRLSVL.

This clonotype was seen more than once but under ten times. The chain has TRBV30 and TRBJ1-1; TRBD1 is a possible D gene (6 bases). Trimming cost V 1 base and J 12 bases, with 15 bases left between them. The CDR3 extends over 12 amino acids. Germline lookup yields CDR1 GTSNPN and CDR2 SVGIG (reference sequence). The chain's CDR3 is CAWSGVGQETFF. The CDR3 DNA reads TGTGCCTGGAGTGGGGTGGGACAAGAAACTTTCTTT.

In this sample, this clonotype turned up many times. The chain couples TRBV6-1 to TRBJ2-7, with D unresolved. The CDR3 totals 14 residues. V was clipped by 6 bases and J by 0 bases, with 12 bases between them. Germline assignment: CDR1 MNHNS and CDR2 SASEGT. The CDR3: CASRRPTNSYEQYF. The CDR3 nucleotides read TGTGCCAGCAGACGACCGACAAACTCCTACGAGCAGTACTTC.